These 25 T cell receptor beta chains originate from one sample sequenced in a study of cytomegalovirus exposure and HLA in healthy donors (dated by TCRdb to about 2017). Libraries were made using the immunoSEQ multiplex PCR assay. A mixture of 60 forward primers for TCR Vbeta segments and 13 reverse primers for TCR Jbeta segments was used in the multiplex PCR. The clones in this table, taken by TCRdb from immuneACCESS, are in-frame only. Not every clone is retained; where verified, under half of the shortfall comes from an unresolved V gene, and the cause of the rest is unknown. The sample has under 95,000 clones on record. The ten largest account for around 0.6% of the sample. Sample: PBMCs. Receptor source: a man aged 50-59 years in good health and CMV-seronegative.

This chain uses TRBV7-9 with TRBJ1-1; D is perhaps TRBD1 (5 bases). The CDR3 length is 18 residues. The ends were cut back, 5 bases at V and 0 bases at J, with 22 bases in the middle. Germline loops: CDR1 SEHNR, CDR2 FQNEAQ (reference sequence). Here the CDR3 DNA reads TGTGCCAGCAGCCACACGCCGAAGTTCAGGGAAGTGAACACTGAAGCTTTCTTT. As protein: CASSHTPKFREVNTEAFF. Full variable domain (rest looked up from reference TRBV7-9 and TRBJ1-1): DTGVSQNPRHKITKRGQNVTFRCDPISEHNRLYWYRQTLGQGPEFLTYFQNEAQLEKSRLLSDRFSAERPKGSFSTLEIQRTEQGDSAMYLCASSHTPKFREVNTEAFFGQGTRLTVV.

This chain links TRBV6-4 with TRBJ2-3; D unresolved. V was shortened by 0 bases and J by 2 bases, with 9 bases between the two germline ends. The CDR3 is made up of 15 amino acids. Germline V gene sequence: CDR1 MRHNA, CDR2 SNTAGT. CDR3 DNA sequence: TGTGCCAGCAGTGACTCGAATGAGCCCACAGATACGCAGTATTTT. As protein: CASSDSNEPTDTQYF.

The V gene is TRBV2, the J gene TRBJ2-3, with D possibly being TRBD1 (5 bases). The CDR3 covers 13 residues. V was trimmed by 6 bases and J by 2 bases, leaving 9 bases between them. In germline, CDR1 is SNHLY, CDR2 FYNNEI. CDR3 amino acids: CASRDTYTDTQYF. The CDR3 nucleotides are TGTGCCAGCAGGGACACCTACACAGATACGCAGTATTTT.

The rearrangement uses TRBV5-4 and TRBJ1-4; no clear D gene. Trimming shortened V by 4 bases and J by 7 bases, and 14 bases separated the two germline ends. This CDR3 is built from 14 residues. Germline V gives CDR1 SGHNT, CDR2 YYREEE (reference sequence). The CDR3 DNA reads as TGTGCCAGCAGCCAGACGCGGTTCGCTGAAAAACTGTTTTTT. Protein: CASSQTRFAEKLFF.

The gene calls are TRBV6-6 and TRBJ2-3, with 7 bases identical to TRBD1. CDR1 is MNHNY and CDR2 is SVGAGI in the germline V gene (reference sequence). J was trimmed by 0 bases and V by 3 bases; bases with no gene match: 3. The CDR3 extends over 15 amino acids. As DNA, the CDR3 is TGTGCCAGCAGTTATGGACAGGCCAGCACAGATACGCAGTATTTT. It specifies CASSYGQASTDTQYF.

CDR3 protein: CATRAAGGEKLFF. CDR3 nucleotides: TGCGCCACCCGCGCAGCAGGGGGGGAAAAACTGTTTTTT. This chain connects TRBV10-2 to TRBJ1-4; 7 positions match TRBD1. This CDR3 comprises 13 residues. V gave up 10 bases and J gave up 8 bases; unmatched junction bases: 10. Per germline, CDR1 WSHSY and CDR2 SAAADI.

The J gene is TRBJ2-1, the V gene TRBV28; 12 nucleotides match TRBD2. The V gene's germline CDR1 is MDHEN and CDR2 SYDVKM. V trimming: 8 bases; J trimming: 9 bases; junction bases outside the gene matches: 14. This CDR3 has 16 amino acids. This chain's CDR3 is CASVLASGGAWLEQFF. DNA of the CDR3: TGTGCCAGCGTCTTGGCTAGCGGGGGGGCCTGGCTTGAGCAGTTCTTC.

The rearrangement joins TRBV7-2 to TRBJ2-1, with 7 bases matching TRBD1. The length of the CDR3 is 13 residues. The junction had 6 bases not matched to a gene; V was cut back by 7 bases and J by 6 bases. The germline gives CDR1 SGHTA, CDR2 FQGNSA. The CDR3 region has the DNA TGTGCCAGCAACCTCGACAGGGCCAATGAGCAGTTCTTC. It yields the protein CASNLDRANEQFF. Variable domain in full (rest from reference TRBV7-2 and TRBJ2-1): GAGVSQSPSNKVTEKGKDVELRCDPISGHTALYWYRQSLGQGLEFLIYFQGNSAPDKSGLPSDRFSAERTGGSVSTLTIQRTQQEDSAVYLCASNLDRANEQFFGPGTRLTVL.

The J gene is TRBJ2-5, the V gene TRBV2, with 15 bases aligning to TRBD2. CDR3 length: 17 residues. V shed 6 bases, J shed 5 bases, and the junction held 10 bases outside the gene matches. Germline CDR1 reads SNHLY; CDR2 reads FYNNEI. This chain's CDR3 is CASSKGLAGGSRETQYF. CDR3 DNA sequence: TGTGCCAGCAGCAAGGGACTAGCGGGGGGCTCAAGGGAGACCCAGTACTTC.

The genes are TRBV10-2 and TRBJ1-5, with 8 bases aligning to TRBD1. The V segment lost 4 bases and the J segment 4 bases; nucleotides outside the gene matches: 6. Germline V lookup: CDR1 WSHSY, CDR2 SAAADI. This CDR3 is 15 amino acids long. This CDR3 reads CASSAGQAANQPQHF. DNA of the CDR3: TGCGCCAGCAGTGCGGGACAGGCGGCTAATCAGCCCCAGCATTTT.

V usage is TRBV7-8 and J usage is TRBJ1-1; perhaps TRBD1 as D (5 bases). Germline CDR1 and CDR2: SGHVS and FQNEAQ. This CDR3 comprises 14 residues. Trimming took off 1 base at V and 1 base at J, with 7 bases between the two ends. CDR3 in DNA: TGTGCCAGCAGCTTAGGGGACTCGAACACTGAAGCTTTCTTT. Translation gives CASSLGDSNTEAFF. The entire variable domain, with the rest obtained from reference TRBV7-8 and TRBJ1-1, is as follows: GAGVSQSPRYKVAKRGQDVALRCDPISGHVSLFWYQQALGQGPEFLTYFQNEAQLDKSGLPSDRFFAERPEGSVSTLKIQRTQQEDSAVYLCASSLGDSNTEAFFGQGTRLTVV.

This chain joins TRBV6-1 and TRBJ1-6, with D tentatively TRBD1 (6 bases). V was pared by 3 bases and J by 5 bases, with 20 bases between. The V gene's germline CDR1 is MNHNS and CDR2 SASEGT. This CDR3 contains 18 residues. CDR3 residues: CASSEGAGLAVNNSPLHF. CDR3 bases: TGTGCCAGCAGTGAGGGGGCCGGACTTGCCGTTAATAATTCACCCCTCCACTTT.

The chain joins TRBV29-1 to TRBJ2-5; D is uncertain. V was clipped by 3 bases and J by 5 bases, with 10 bases between them. This CDR3 is built from 12 residues. Germline V gene data show CDR1 as SQVTM and CDR2 as ANQGSEA. The CDR3 region is CSVDPGGETQYF. In DNA, the CDR3 is TGCAGCGTTGATCCGGGTGGGGAGACCCAGTACTTC.

The chain has TRBV7-6 and TRBJ2-1, with D hard to call. This CDR3 region has 13 residues. Germline-derived CDR1 and CDR2 are SGHVS and FNYEAQ. V lost 6 bases, J lost 13 bases, and 19 bases lay in between. Here the CDR3 reads CASSSGTHSIQFF. The CDR3 region has the DNA TGTGCCAGCAGTTCAGGCACACACAGTATACAGTTCTTC.

The J gene is TRBJ2-7, the V gene TRBV28; D is possibly TRBD1 (6 bases). V was pared by 4 bases and J by 7 bases, with 11 bases between. This CDR3 region has 12 residues. Germline V lookup: CDR1 MDHEN, CDR2 SYDVKM. CDR3 region: CASSSQGLEQYF. CDR3 coding DNA: TGTGCCAGCAGTTCACAGGGCTTGGAGCAGTACTTC.

The V gene is TRBV6-5, the J gene TRBJ1-2; D possibly corresponds to TRBD1 (5 bases). The V and J ends lost 4 bases and 5 bases respectively, with 17 bases between them. CDR1 is MNHEY, CDR2 SVGAGI, per germline. CDR3 length: 15 amino acids. CDR3 nucleotide sequence: TGTGCCAGCAGTTCCCAGGGCGGACATCTTTATGGCTACACCTTC. It is translated as CASSSQGGHLYGYTF.

The chain is built from TRBV18 and TRBJ2-5; TRBD1 might be the D (5 bases). V was clipped by 1 base and J by 5 bases, with 17 bases between them. The CDR3 covers 16 residues. Looked up from germline, CDR1 is KGHSH and CDR2 is LQKENI. The CDR3 coding sequence is TGTGCCAGCTCACCACAGTCTCCCAGGGCGTTGGAGACCCAGTACTTC. As protein: CASSPQSPRALETQYF.

The chain is built from TRBV6-5 and TRBJ2-7; D is perhaps TRBD1 (6 bases). V lost 2 bases, J lost 6 bases, and 17 bases lay in between. Per germline, CDR1 MNHEY and CDR2 SVGAGI. The CDR3 totals 15 residues. CDR3 sequence: CASSYAPAGVPEQYF. The CDR3, as DNA: TGTGCCAGCAGTTACGCGCCCGCAGGGGTCCCCGAGCAGTACTTC.

The gene calls are TRBV19 and TRBJ2-1, with TRBD1 matching over 10 bases. CDR1 and CDR2 (germline): LNHDA, SQIVND (reference sequence). The CDR3 is 14 amino acids. J lost 5 bases, V lost 9 bases, and 7 bases had no gene match. The CDR3 DNA sequence: TGTGCCAGCTACGACAGGGGGCGCGACAATGAGCAGTTCTTC. Translated: CASYDRGRDNEQFF.

The CDR3 DNA reads TGTGCCAGCAGCGCCACGACAGGGTCTAGTGAAGCTTTCTTT. It encodes CASSATTGSSEAFF. The V gene is TRBV9, the J gene TRBJ1-1; 7 bases are a match to TRBD1. In germline, CDR1 is SGDLS, CDR2 YYNGEE. V was clipped by 3 bases and J by 7 bases; unmatched bases: 9. This CDR3 has 14 amino acids.

This chain joins TRBV6-5 and TRBJ1-3; D remains unclear. This CDR3 has 14 amino acids. The V gene lost 6 bases and the J gene lost 0 bases, with 9 bases spanning the gap. Germline-derived CDR1 and CDR2 are MNHEY and SVGAGI. The CDR3, as DNA: TGTGCCAGCAGGGAGGGTCACTCTGGAAACACCATATATTTT. Protein product: CASREGHSGNTIYF.

The chain joins TRBV18 to TRBJ2-3, with D unresolved. This CDR3 contains 13 residues. CDR1 and CDR2 from the germline V gene are KGHSH and LQKENI. Deletions cut 3 bases from V and 4 bases from J, with 8 bases between. In DNA, the CDR3 is TGTGCCAGCTCACCCCGGTTGGCAGATACGCAGTATTTT. This sequence encodes CASSPRLADTQYF.

The chain joins TRBV7-9 to TRBJ2-2; TRBD1 might be the D (5 bases). The CDR3 is made up of 15 amino acids. The V end was cut by 4 bases, the J end by 1 base, with 10 bases between. Germline lookup yields CDR1 SEHNR and CDR2 FQNEAQ (reference sequence). The CDR3 nucleotides read TGTGCCAGCAGCTCGGCCACAGGGAACACCGGGGAGCTGTTTTTT. Its protein product is CASSSATGNTGELFF.

The chain joins TRBV30 to TRBJ1-5, with a tentative D call TRBD1 (6 bases). The CDR3 runs 13 residues. In germline, CDR1 is GTSNPN, CDR2 SVGIG (reference sequence). V lost 0 bases and J lost 4, with 7 bases in between. The CDR3 DNA sequence: TGTGCCTGGAGTGTCCAGGGGAATCAGCCCCAGCATTTT. Protein: CAWSVQGNQPQHF.

The genes are TRBV28 and TRBJ1-3; 8 bases fit TRBD1. Germline V lookup: CDR1 MDHEN, CDR2 SYDVKM. This CDR3 region has 14 residues. The trim removed 6 bases at V and 4 bases at J, leaving 5 bases unmatched. For the CDR3, the DNA is TGTGCCAGCAGCCGGACAGGGAGCGGAAACACCATATATTTT. Its protein product is CASSRTGSGNTIYF.